This TCR beta chain stems from a study of PD-L1 blockade in urothelial cancer. On the study more broadly: Male patients with bladder-origin urothelial cancer numbered about 90% of the roughly 30. Blood analysis was done at 3 weeks (second dose) and 6 weeks after treatment began. T cells numbered a median of around 140,000 in the blood samples.

Samples spanned pretreatment and treatment, with 1 to 8 time points per patient. This table comes from immunoSEQ multiplex PCR, and its TCRdb copy is limited to in-frame clones, with some not included. The sample has some 54,000 clones, approximately 80% seen once. J gave up 8 bases and V 3 bases, and 4 bases lay outside the gene matches. The CDR3 totals 14 residues. CDR1 is MNHEY and CDR2 is SMNVEV in the germline V gene (reference sequence). This chain joins TRBV27 and TRBJ1-2, with 12 bases matching TRBD1. The TCR comes from a man in his forties or fifties with urothelial cancer. Material: PBMCs, obtained around atezolizumab (anti-PD-L1) treatment. The CDR3 coding sequence is TGTGCCAGCAGTTTCGTCGGGACAGGGGGCGGCTACACCTTC. Amino acid sequence: CASSFVGTGGGYTF.